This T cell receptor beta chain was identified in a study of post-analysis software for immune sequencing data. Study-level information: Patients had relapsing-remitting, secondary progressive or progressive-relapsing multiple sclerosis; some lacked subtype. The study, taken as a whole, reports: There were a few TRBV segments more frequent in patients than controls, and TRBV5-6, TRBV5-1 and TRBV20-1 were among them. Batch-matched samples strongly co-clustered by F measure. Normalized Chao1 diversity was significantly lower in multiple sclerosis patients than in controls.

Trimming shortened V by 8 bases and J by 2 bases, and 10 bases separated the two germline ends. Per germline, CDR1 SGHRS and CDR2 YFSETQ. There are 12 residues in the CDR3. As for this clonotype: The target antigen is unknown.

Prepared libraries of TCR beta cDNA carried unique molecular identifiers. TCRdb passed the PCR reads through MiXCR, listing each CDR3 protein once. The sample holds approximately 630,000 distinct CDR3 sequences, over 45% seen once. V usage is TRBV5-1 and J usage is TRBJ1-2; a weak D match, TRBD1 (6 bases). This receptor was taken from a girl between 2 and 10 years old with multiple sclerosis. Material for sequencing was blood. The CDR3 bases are TGCGCCAGTATGGACAGCAACTATGGCTACACCTTC. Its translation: CASMDSNYGYTF.